Sequencing of this TCR beta chain was carried out in a study of blood T cell repertoires in COVID-19. The overall study: Samples of COVID-19 (acute and convalescent) were obtained from the United States, Italy and Spain.

Followed over time, Seattle patients had been enrolled while infection was active. The protocol was immunoSEQ multiplex PCR, while the TCRdb copy is restricted to in-frame clones and leaves out a portion. The sample shows about 140,000 clones, 88% of them seen only once. Sequencing was done on a sample of peripheral blood. The receptor comes from a human donor with COVID-19, enrolled during active disease. The donor label of this sample is uncertain.

CDR3 DNA sequence: TGTGCCAGCAGACAGGGACTGAACACTGAAGCTTTCTTT. Amino acids: CASRQGLNTEAFF. V usage is TRBV2 and J usage is TRBJ1-1; possible D gene TRBD1, 6 bases. V shed 6 bases and J shed 0 bases, with 8 bases lying between them. This CDR3 is 13 amino acids long. Germline CDR1 SNHLY, CDR2 FYNNEI.